These 26 T cell receptor beta chains were all obtained from the same sample, sequenced in a study of CD8 T cells in ankylosing spondylitis. TCRdb called the 5' RACE reads again in MiXCR, with one record for every CDR3 protein. The sample lists 200,000 to 300,000 distinct CDR3 sequences; roughly 8.6% were seen once. Sample: blood, either unsorted or a sorted T cell fraction (not recorded which). All receptors come from a male donor with ankylosing spondylitis or in good health (not recorded which).

This clonotype has a count of ten or more. The V and J genes are TRBV5-1 and TRBJ1-4; 8 positions match TRBD1. The CDR3 extends over 15 amino acids. With V trimmed by 2 bases and J by 5 bases, 5 bases remained unmatched. CDR1 is SGHRS, CDR2 YFSETQ, per germline. CDR3 region: CASSLGQGGNEKLFF. The CDR3 coding sequence is TGCGCCAGCAGCTTAGGACAGGGAGGAAATGAAAAACTGTTTTTT.

This clonotype occurred many times. The chain recombines TRBV7-9 with TRBJ1-1; weak D call: TRBD1 (6 bases). Germline V gene lookup returns CDR1 SEHNR and CDR2 FQNEAQ (reference sequence). This CDR3 is built from 16 residues. V lost 3 bases, J lost 3 bases, and 17 bases lay in between. The CDR3 region has the DNA TGTGCCAGCAGCTTCTCCCTCGGGGGCGGAGACACTGAAGCTTTCTTT. Translated, it gives CASSFSLGGGDTEAFF. Full variable domain (outside the CDR3, taken from reference TRBV7-9 and TRBJ1-1): DTGVSQNPRHKITKRGQNVTFRCDPISEHNRLYWYRQTLGQGPEFLTYFQNEAQLEKSRLLSDRFSAERPKGSFSTLEIQRTEQGDSAMYLCASSFSLGGGDTEAFFGQGTRLTVV.

V and J are TRBV7-9 and TRBJ2-7; TRBD2 aligns across 7 bases. The CDR3 loop spans 13 amino acids. Germline V CDR1 and CDR2: SEHNR, FQNEAQ (reference sequence). J gave up 3 bases and V 4 bases, and 3 bases lay outside the gene matches. CDR3 coding DNA: TGTGCCAGCAGCTCGGGACTACTCTACGAGCAGTACTTC. Its protein product is CASSSGLLYEQYF.

In its sample, this clonotype was seen many times. The genes are TRBV12-3 or TRBV12-4 and TRBJ1-6; D remains ambiguous. The CDR3 runs to 13 residues. V lost 10 bases to trimming and J lost 0 bases, with 7 bases between them. CDR3 DNA sequence: TGTGCCACCTCATCCTCCTATAATTCACCCCTCCACTTT. Encoded protein: CATSSSYNSPLHF.

The rearrangement links TRBV4-3 to TRBJ1-4; no clear D. Trimming cost V 0 bases and J 8 bases, with 10 bases left between them. The germline gives CDR1 LGHNA, CDR2 YSLEER. The CDR3 length is 14 residues. The CDR3 loop is CASSQDRFREKLFF. The DNA for the CDR3 is TGCGCCAGCAGCCAAGATAGGTTTAGGGAAAAACTGTTTTTT.

Many counts were recorded for this clonotype. The genes are TRBV5-6 and TRBJ1-1; weak D call: TRBD1 (5 bases). This CDR3 spans 15 amino acids. Trimming cost V 0 bases and J 4 bases, with 13 bases left between them. CDR1 is SGHDT, CDR2 YYEEEE, per germline. CDR3 in DNA: TGTGCCAGCAGCTTGGATGGGGGTCGCGGCACTGAAGCTTTCTTT. This sequence encodes CASSLDGGRGTEAFF.

The J gene is TRBJ2-7, the V gene TRBV7-8, with TRBD1 matching over 9 bases. J was trimmed by 4 bases and V by 4 bases; bases with no gene match: 8. Per germline, CDR1 SGHVS and CDR2 FQNEAQ. The CDR3 is 15 residues long. CDR3 in amino acids: CASSSPQQGAYEQYF. In nucleotides, the CDR3 is TGTGCCAGCAGCTCCCCCCAACAGGGGGCATACGAGCAGTACTTC.

This clonotype was counted only a few times. The chain has TRBV7-6 and TRBJ2-3; D is possibly TRBD2 (5 bases). V dropped 0 bases and J dropped 2 bases, with 6 bases sitting between them. The CDR3 contains 14 residues. Germline V CDR1 and CDR2: SGHVS, FNYEAQ. CDR3 DNA: TGTGCCAGCAGCTTAGCGCTAGCCACAGATACGCAGTATTTT. Protein product: CASSLALATDTQYF.

Ten or more counts support this clonotype. V and J are TRBV20-1 and TRBJ1-1; the D is unclear. This CDR3 is built from 13 residues. The V end lost 3 bases, the J end lost 1 base, and 9 bases lay between the germline ends. CDR1 is DFQATT, CDR2 SNEGSKA, per germline (reference sequence). As DNA, the CDR3 is TGCAGTGCTAGTAAAACACGGAACACTGAAGCTTTCTTT. Translating gives CSASKTRNTEAFF.

This clonotype was seen ten or more times. V gene TRBV7-2 combines with J gene TRBJ1-2; TRBD1 might be the D (6 bases). The CDR3 length is 14 residues. Germline V gene lookup returns CDR1 SGHTA and CDR2 FQGNSA. V lost 6 bases to trimming and J lost 6 bases, with 17 bases between them. CDR3 protein: CASSSQGGSDGYTF. In nucleotides, the CDR3 is TGTGCCAGCAGTTCACAGGGTGGCAGCGATGGCTACACCTTC.

The table lists this clonotype with a few counts. The chain has TRBV7-2 and TRBJ2-3; TRBD2 matches 8 bases. The germline gives CDR1 SGHTA, CDR2 FQGNSA. V trimming: 6 bases; J trimming: 3 bases; junction bases outside the gene matches: 5. CDR3 length: 14 residues. This CDR3 is CASSPSGRTDTQYF. DNA for the CDR3: TGTGCCAGCAGTCCCAGCGGGAGAACAGATACGCAGTATTTT.

Many counts were recorded for this clonotype. The CDR3 reads CSVERGVGSGGFQETQYF. The CDR3 nucleotides are TGCAGCGTTGAGAGGGGAGTAGGTAGCGGGGGGTTTCAAGAGACCCAGTACTTC. The chain uses TRBV29-1 and TRBJ2-5; 10 bases align to TRBD2. CDR1 and CDR2 from the germline V gene are SQVTM and ANQGSEA. V lost 3 bases to trimming and J lost 2 bases; unmatched junction nucleotides: 15. This CDR3 contains 18 residues.

This clonotype was counted only a few times. The chain has TRBV4-3 and TRBJ2-5; D possibly corresponds to TRBD2 (5 bases). The CDR3 extends over 13 amino acids. With 3 bases removed from V and 5 bases from J, the gap between germline ends came to 10 bases. Germline V gene lookup returns CDR1 LGHNA and CDR2 YSLEER. The CDR3 reads CASSHQLGETQYF. CDR3 in DNA: TGCGCCAGCAGCCACCAACTAGGGGAGACCCAGTACTTC.

This chain uses TRBV5-1 with TRBJ2-1, with 16 bases that match TRBD2. V was pared by 3 bases and J by 9 bases, with 6 bases of the junction left unmatched. The CDR3 runs 16 residues. The germline CDR1 and CDR2 sequences are SGHRS and YFSETQ. The CDR3 coding sequence is TGCGCCAGCAGCTCCACCGGGACTAGCGGGAGGGTTGAGCAGTTCTTC. Protein product: CASSSTGTSGRVEQFF.

The table lists this clonotype with many counts. Here the CDR3 DNA reads TGTGCCAGCAGCTTAGAGTATACAGGGGAGACCCAGTACTTC. Translation gives CASSLEYTGETQYF. The V and J genes are TRBV7-2 and TRBJ2-5; a possible D gene is TRBD1 (6 bases). Germline V gives CDR1 SGHTA, CDR2 FQGNSA. The CDR3 is 14 residues long. Trimming removed 1 base from V and 5 bases from J, with 11 bases in between.

This clonotype has more than one count but fewer than ten. The rearrangement joins TRBV5-1 to TRBJ2-1; D gene uncertain. Trimming took 4 bases from V and 5 from J, leaving 16 bases between them. The CDR3 extends over 15 amino acids. CDR1 is SGHRS and CDR2 is YFSETQ in the germline V gene. This CDR3 is CASSSLTGGNNEQFF. The CDR3 nucleotides read TGCGCCAGCAGCAGCCTGACGGGTGGAAACAATGAGCAGTTCTTC.

This clonotype came up many times. The CDR3 sequence: CASSKRVTEAFF. CDR3 nucleotide sequence: TGTGCCAGTAGTAAACGGGTCACTGAAGCTTTCTTT. The V call is TRBV19, the J call TRBJ1-1; the D is unclear. Germline V lookup: CDR1 LNHDA, CDR2 SQIVND (reference sequence). Trimming took off 4 bases at V and 4 bases at J, with 7 bases between the two ends. The CDR3 totals 12 residues.

The sample holds many counts of this clonotype. V usage is TRBV20-1 and J usage is TRBJ2-5; no definite D call. The CDR3 consists of 14 residues. Between the trimmed V and J ends, which lost 6 bases and 5 bases, there was a span of 19 bases. CDR1 is DFQATT, CDR2 SNEGSKA, per germline (reference sequence). The CDR3 DNA reads as TGCAGTGCCCCGGGCCCCGGGTCGCGGGAGACCCAGTACTTC. This translates into CSAPGPGSRETQYF.

The chain links TRBV5-5 to TRBJ1-5, with no clear D. The CDR3 sequence is 16 residues long. CDR1 is SGHKS, CDR2 YYEKEE, per germline (reference sequence). V was shortened by 0 bases and J by 2 bases, with 12 bases between the two germline ends. The CDR3: CASSLAERYGNQPQHF. Written as DNA, the CDR3 is TGTGCCAGCAGCTTGGCCGAGCGCTATGGCAATCAGCCCCAGCATTTT.

This clonotype was counted at least ten times. The V gene is TRBV6-5, the J gene TRBJ2-1; 7 bases match TRBD2. Germline CDR1 is MNHEY and CDR2 is SVGAGI. This CDR3 has 16 amino acids. The J segment lost 0 bases and the V segment lost 2 bases, leaving 4 bases of the junction unmatched. The CDR3 DNA sequence: TGTGCCAGCAGTTACCTGGCTAGCGGCTCCTACAATGAGCAGTTCTTC. This sequence encodes CASSYLASGSYNEQFF.

At least ten counts were recorded for this clonotype. This chain uses TRBV11-2 with TRBJ1-1; D may be TRBD1 (6 bases). V lost 1 base and J lost 4, with 25 bases in between. Germline CDR1 SGHAT, CDR2 FQNNGV. This CDR3 contains 19 residues. The CDR3 is CASSLGLGRDTTMGTEAFF. CDR3 coding DNA: TGTGCCAGCAGCTTAGGGTTAGGCAGGGACACCACAATGGGCACTGAAGCTTTCTTT.

This clonotype was picked up many times. V and J are TRBV28 and TRBJ2-1; D is undetermined. This CDR3 has 12 residues. The V gene's germline CDR1 is MDHEN and CDR2 SYDVKM. V was shortened by 10 bases and J by 8 bases, with 15 bases between the two germline ends. CDR3 protein: CATEGNLHEQFF. In DNA, the CDR3 is TGTGCCACCGAAGGGAATTTGCATGAGCAGTTCTTC. Full variable domain (rest looked up from reference TRBV28 and TRBJ2-1): DVKVTQSSRYLVKRTGEKVFLECVQDMDHENMFWYRQDPGLGLRLIYFSYDVKMKEKGDIPEGYSVSREKKERFSLILESASTNQTSMYLCATEGNLHEQFFGPGTRLTVL.

The chain has TRBV4-2 and TRBJ1-1, with D possibly matching TRBD1 (6 bases). In germline, CDR1 is LGHNA, CDR2 YNFKEQ. The V end lost 0 bases, the J end lost 5 bases, and 7 bases lay between the germline ends. This CDR3 has 13 amino acids. The CDR3 loop is CASSQDDRTEAFF. The CDR3 DNA follows: TGTGCCAGCAGCCAAGATGACAGGACTGAAGCTTTCTTT.

The table lists this clonotype with many counts. The rearrangement links TRBV29-1 to TRBJ1-1; D is uncertain. The CDR3 consists of 13 residues. Germline CDR1 is SQVTM and CDR2 is ANQGSEA. V was trimmed by 1 base and J by 8 bases, leaving 14 bases between them. The CDR3 DNA is TGCAGCGTTGAAGGGAGCACGACTCTAGAAGCTTTCTTT. Residues: CSVEGSTTLEAFF.

This clonotype was seen repeatedly, ten times or more. The chain has TRBV20-1 and TRBJ2-5; TRBD1 might be the D (6 bases). Germline V gene sequence: CDR1 DFQATT, CDR2 SNEGSKA (reference sequence). Trimming cost V 3 bases and J 3 bases, with 14 bases left between them. CDR3 length: 14 amino acids. The CDR3 loop is CSASPPTGKETQYF. CDR3 sequence (DNA): TGCAGTGCTAGCCCCCCCACAGGGAAAGAGACCCAGTACTTC.

This clonotype has a count of ten or more. The chain links TRBV27 to TRBJ1-2, with D possibly TRBD1 on 5 matching bases. V was trimmed by 0 bases and J by 0 bases, leaving 17 bases between them. Germline V gives CDR1 MNHEY, CDR2 SMNVEV (reference sequence). The CDR3 covers 18 residues. The CDR3 spells CASSLSWDGLFSNYGYTF. The CDR3 coding sequence is TGTGCCAGCAGTTTATCTTGGGACGGCCTCTTTTCTAACTATGGCTACACCTTC.